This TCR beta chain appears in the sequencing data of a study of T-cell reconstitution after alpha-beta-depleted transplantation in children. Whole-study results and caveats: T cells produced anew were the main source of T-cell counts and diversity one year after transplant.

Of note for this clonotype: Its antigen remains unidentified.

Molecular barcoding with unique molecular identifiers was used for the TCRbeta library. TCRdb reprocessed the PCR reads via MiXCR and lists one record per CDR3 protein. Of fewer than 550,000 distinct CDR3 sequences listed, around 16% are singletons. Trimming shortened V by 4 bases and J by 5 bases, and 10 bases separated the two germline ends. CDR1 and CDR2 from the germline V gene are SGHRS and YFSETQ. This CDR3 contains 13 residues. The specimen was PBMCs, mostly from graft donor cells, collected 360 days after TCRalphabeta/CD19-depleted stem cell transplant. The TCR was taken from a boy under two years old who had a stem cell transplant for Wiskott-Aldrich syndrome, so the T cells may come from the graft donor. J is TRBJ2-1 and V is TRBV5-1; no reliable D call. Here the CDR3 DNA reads TGCGCCAGCAGCCCTTCACCCCACAATGAGCAGTTCTTC. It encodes CASSPSPHNEQFF.